This T cell receptor beta chain was identified in a study of identical twins. Study-level findings and limits: The authors noted that invariant MAIT and iNKT cells could partly confound zero-insertion analyses.

Turning to this clonotype: Its antigen is unknown.

Template switching (which added a universal primer site) was used, and cDNA carried unique molecular identifiers. TCRdb re-derived calls from the 5' RACE reads in MiXCR, one entry per CDR3 protein. Of 400,000 or so distinct CDR3 sequences in the sample, roughly 9% were seen once. There were only healthy Caucasians among the donors. This sequence originates from a woman aged 45-65 years in good health. The sample was naive T cells sorted from blood.

The CDR3 here is CASSPTDRATDTQYF. DNA of the CDR3: TGTGCCAGCAGCCCTACCGACAGGGCCACAGATACGCAGTATTTT. This chain joins TRBV4-2 and TRBJ2-3; 7 bases match TRBD1. Trimming at V came to 4 bases and at J to 2 bases, leaving 6 bases not matched to a gene. This CDR3 comprises 15 residues. The V gene's germline CDR1 is LGHNA and CDR2 YNFKEQ.